This T cell receptor (beta chain) was sequenced during a study of blood T cells in healthy people across ages. The second PCR ran about 6 to 12 cycles with a sample-barcoded 5' primer and J-beta primers. TCRdb ran MiXCR on the 5' RACE reads and lists one entry per CDR3 protein. This sample has approximately 780,000 distinct CDR3 sequences; roughly 25% occur once, and the top ten carry 3%. This clonotype turned up a few times. There are 13 residues in the CDR3. Trimming shortened V by 4 bases and J by 4 bases, and 10 bases separated the two germline ends. The germline V gene encodes CDR1 MGHRA and CDR2 YSYEKL. The sample was also linked to a second study, of T cells of mothers and their children.

Sequencing input: blood. The V and J genes are TRBV4-1 and TRBJ1-2; no clear D gene. The TCR was taken from a boy younger than 18 in good health. This chain's CDR3 is CASSLQRFYGYTF. CDR3 coding DNA: TGCGCCAGCAGCCTCCAGAGATTCTATGGCTACACCTTC.